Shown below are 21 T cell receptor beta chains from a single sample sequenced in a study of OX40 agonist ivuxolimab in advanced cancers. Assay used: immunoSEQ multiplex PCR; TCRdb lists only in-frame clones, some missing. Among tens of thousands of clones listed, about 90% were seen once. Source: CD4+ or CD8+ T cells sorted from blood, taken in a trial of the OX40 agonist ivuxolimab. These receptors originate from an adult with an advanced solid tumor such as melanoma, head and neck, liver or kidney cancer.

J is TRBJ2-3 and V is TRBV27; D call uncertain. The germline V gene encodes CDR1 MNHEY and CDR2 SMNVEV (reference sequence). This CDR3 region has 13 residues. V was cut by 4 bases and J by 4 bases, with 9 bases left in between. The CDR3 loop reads CASSSMRADTQYF. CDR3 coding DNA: TGTGCCAGCAGTTCCATGAGAGCAGATACGCAGTATTTT.

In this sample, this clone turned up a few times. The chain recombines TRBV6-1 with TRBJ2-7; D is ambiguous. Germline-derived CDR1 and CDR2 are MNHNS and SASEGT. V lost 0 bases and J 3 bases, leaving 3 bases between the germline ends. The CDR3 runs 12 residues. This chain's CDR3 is CASSEAGYEQYF. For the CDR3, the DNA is TGTGCCAGCAGTGAAGCGGGCTACGAGCAGTACTTC.

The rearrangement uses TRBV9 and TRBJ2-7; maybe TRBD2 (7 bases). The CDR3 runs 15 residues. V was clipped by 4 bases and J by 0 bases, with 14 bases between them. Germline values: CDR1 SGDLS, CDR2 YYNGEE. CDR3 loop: CASSPEAGHSYEQYF. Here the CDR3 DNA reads TGTGCCAGCAGCCCAGAAGCGGGACACTCCTACGAGCAGTACTTC.

The CDR3 DNA follows: TGTGCCAGCAGTGACCGGGCCCTTCTCTCTGGAAACACCATATATTTT. This encodes CASSDRALLSGNTIYF. The chain is built from TRBV2 and TRBJ1-3; D is uncertain. Germline V gene sequence: CDR1 SNHLY, CDR2 FYNNEI. The CDR3 runs 16 residues. Trimming pared 3 bases from V and 0 bases from J, leaving 12 bases between. Complete variable domain (other parts from reference TRBV2 and TRBJ1-3): EPEVTQTPSHQVTQMGQEVILRCVPISNHLYFYWYRQILGQKVEFLVSFYNNEISEKSEIFDDQFSVERPDGSNFTLKIRSTKLEDSAMYFCASSDRALLSGNTIYFGEGSWLTVV.

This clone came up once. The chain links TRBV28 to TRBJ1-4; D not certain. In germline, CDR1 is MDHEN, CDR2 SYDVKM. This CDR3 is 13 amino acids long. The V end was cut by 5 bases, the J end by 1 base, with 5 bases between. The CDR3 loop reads CASSVVTNEKLFF. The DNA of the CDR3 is TGTGCCAGCAGTGTGGTAACTAATGAAAAACTGTTTTTT.

Written as DNA, the CDR3 is TGTGCCAGCAGCTTAGACAGGGACGGTTATGGCTACACCTTC. Amino acids: CASSLDRDGYGYTF. The chain uses TRBV13 and TRBJ1-2; D possibly corresponds to TRBD1 (6 bases). The CDR3 extends over 14 amino acids. Germline CDR1 is PRHDT and CDR2 is FYEKMQ (reference sequence). Trimming removed 1 base at V and 5 bases at J, with 11 bases between.

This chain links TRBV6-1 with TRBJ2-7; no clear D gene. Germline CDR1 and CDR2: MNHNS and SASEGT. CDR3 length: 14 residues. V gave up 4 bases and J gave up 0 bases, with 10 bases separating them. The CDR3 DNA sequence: TGTGCCAGCAGTGCAGGACCGAGCTCCTACGAGCAGTACTTC. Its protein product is CASSAGPSSYEQYF.

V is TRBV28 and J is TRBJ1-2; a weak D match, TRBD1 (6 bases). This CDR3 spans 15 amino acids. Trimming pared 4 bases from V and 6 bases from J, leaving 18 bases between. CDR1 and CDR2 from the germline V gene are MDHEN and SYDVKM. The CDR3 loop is CASSSSITGHNGYTF. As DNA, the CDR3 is TGTGCCAGCAGTTCATCCATTACGGGACATAATGGCTACACCTTC.

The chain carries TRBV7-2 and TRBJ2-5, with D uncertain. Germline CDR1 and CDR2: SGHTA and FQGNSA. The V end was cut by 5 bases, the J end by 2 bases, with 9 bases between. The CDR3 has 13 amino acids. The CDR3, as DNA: TGTGCCAGCAGCACGACACTTCAAGAGACCCAGTACTTC. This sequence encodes CASSTTLQETQYF.

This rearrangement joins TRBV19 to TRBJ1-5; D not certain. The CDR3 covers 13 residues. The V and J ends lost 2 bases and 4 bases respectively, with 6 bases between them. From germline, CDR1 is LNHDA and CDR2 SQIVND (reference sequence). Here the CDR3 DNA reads TGTGCCAGTAGTATATCGGAAAATCAGCCCCAGCATTTT. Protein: CASSISENQPQHF.

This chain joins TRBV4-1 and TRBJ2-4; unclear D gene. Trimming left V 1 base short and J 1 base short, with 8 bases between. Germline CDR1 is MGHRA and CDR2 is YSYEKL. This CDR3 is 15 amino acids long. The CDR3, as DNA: TGCGCCAGCAGCCAAGGGATATGGGCCAAAAACATTCAGTACTTC. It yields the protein CASSQGIWAKNIQYF.

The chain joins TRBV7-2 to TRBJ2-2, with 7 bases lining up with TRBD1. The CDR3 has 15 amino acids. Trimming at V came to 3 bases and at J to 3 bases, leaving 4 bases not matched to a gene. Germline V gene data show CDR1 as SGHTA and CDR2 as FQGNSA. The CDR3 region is CASSFRTGDTGELFF. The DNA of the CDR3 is TGTGCCAGCAGCTTCCGGACAGGAGACACCGGGGAGCTGTTTTTT. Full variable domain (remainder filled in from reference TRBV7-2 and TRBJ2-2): GAGVSQSPSNKVTEKGKDVELRCDPISGHTALYWYRQSLGQGLEFLIYFQGNSAPDKSGLPSDRFSAERTGGSVSTLTIQRTQQEDSAVYLCASSFRTGDTGELFFGEGSRLTVL.

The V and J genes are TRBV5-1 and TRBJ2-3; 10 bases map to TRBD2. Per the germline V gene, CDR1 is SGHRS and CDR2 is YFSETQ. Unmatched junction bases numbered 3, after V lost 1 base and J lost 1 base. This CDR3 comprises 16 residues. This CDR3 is CASSLPGTSGTDTQYF. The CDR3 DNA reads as TGCGCCAGCAGCTTGCCCGGGACTAGCGGCACAGATACGCAGTATTTT.

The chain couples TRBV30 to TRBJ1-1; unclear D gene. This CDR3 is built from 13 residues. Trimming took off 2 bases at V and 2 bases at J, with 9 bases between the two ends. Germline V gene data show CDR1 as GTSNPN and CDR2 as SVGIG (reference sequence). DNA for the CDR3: TGTGCCTGGAGTAGAGAGGTAAACACTGAAGCTTTCTTT. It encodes CAWSREVNTEAFF.

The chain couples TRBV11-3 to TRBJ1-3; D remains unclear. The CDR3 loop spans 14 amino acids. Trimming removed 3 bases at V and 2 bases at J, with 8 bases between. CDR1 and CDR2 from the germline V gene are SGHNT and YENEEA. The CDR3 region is CASSLGGTGNTIYF. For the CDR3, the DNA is TGTGCCAGCAGCTTGGGAGGAACTGGAAACACCATATATTTT.

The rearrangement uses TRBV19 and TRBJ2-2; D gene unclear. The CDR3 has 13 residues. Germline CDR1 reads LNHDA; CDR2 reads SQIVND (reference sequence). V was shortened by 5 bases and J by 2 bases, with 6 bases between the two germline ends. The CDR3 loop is CASSDTNTGELFF. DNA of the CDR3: TGTGCCAGTAGTGACACCAACACCGGGGAGCTGTTTTTT.

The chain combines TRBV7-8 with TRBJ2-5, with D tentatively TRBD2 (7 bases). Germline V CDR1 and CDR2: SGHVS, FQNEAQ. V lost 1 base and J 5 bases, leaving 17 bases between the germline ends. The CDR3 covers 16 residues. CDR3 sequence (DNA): TGTGCCAGCAGCTTAGACGGTGGGGGGGCCTATGAGACCCAGTACTTC. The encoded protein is CASSLDGGGAYETQYF. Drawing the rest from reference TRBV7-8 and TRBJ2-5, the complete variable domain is GAGVSQSPRYKVAKRGQDVALRCDPISGHVSLFWYQQALGQGPEFLTYFQNEAQLDKSGLPSDRFFAERPEGSVSTLKIQRTQQEDSAVYLCASSLDGGGAYETQYFGPGTRLLVL.

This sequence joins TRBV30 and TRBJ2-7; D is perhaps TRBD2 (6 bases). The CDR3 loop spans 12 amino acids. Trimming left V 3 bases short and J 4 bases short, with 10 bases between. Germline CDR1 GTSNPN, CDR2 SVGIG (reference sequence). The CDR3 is CAWSSGGYEQYF. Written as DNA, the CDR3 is TGTGCCTGGAGCAGTGGGGGGTACGAGCAGTACTTC.

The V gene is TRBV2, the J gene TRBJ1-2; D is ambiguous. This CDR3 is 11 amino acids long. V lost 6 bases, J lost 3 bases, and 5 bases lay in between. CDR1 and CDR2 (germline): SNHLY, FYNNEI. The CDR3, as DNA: TGTGCCAGCAGGGAATACTATGGCTACACCTTC. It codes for CASREYYGYTF.

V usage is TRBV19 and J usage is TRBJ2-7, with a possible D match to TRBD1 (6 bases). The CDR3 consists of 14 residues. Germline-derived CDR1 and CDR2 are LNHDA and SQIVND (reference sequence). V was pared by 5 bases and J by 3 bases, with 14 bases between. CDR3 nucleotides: TGTGCCAGTAGTGGACAGATGACTGGCTACGAGCAGTACTTC. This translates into CASSGQMTGYEQYF.

CDR3: CATSRDLSGNTIYF. CDR3 coding DNA: TGTGCCACCAGCAGAGATCTCTCTGGAAACACCATATATTTT. The chain joins TRBV15 to TRBJ1-3; D gene unclear. Germline V lookup: CDR1 LNHNV, CDR2 YYDKDF (reference sequence). Between the trimmed V and J ends, which lost 0 bases and 0 bases, there was a span of 3 bases. The CDR3 spans 14 residues.